This T cell receptor (beta chain) was sequenced for a study of T cell responses to AZD1222 COVID-19 vaccine. Produced via immunoSEQ multiplex PCR; TCRdb's table is partial and in-frame only. The sample includes about 150,000 clones, 88% seen only once; the top ten take around 3%. Study-level findings and limits: Increased Spike-specific TCR breadth and depth were observed after two AZD1222 doses. Nearly half of spike-specific TCRs reportedly go after variant regions that carry no mutations. Seropositive at baseline were only 5 or 6 AZD1222 recipients.

The CDR3 runs to 15 residues. Germline values: CDR1 SGHKS, CDR2 YYEKEE (reference sequence). V gave up 4 bases and J gave up 2 bases, with 13 bases separating them. On this clone itself: Its antigen is still unknown.

V and J are TRBV5-5 and TRBJ1-5; D gene ambiguous. Specimen: peripheral blood, collected on day 0 of AZD1222 vaccination. This receptor was taken from an adult in good health. CDR3 residues: CASSPEVLGNQPQHF. Written as DNA, the CDR3 is TGTGCCAGCAGCCCGGAGGTTCTGGGCAATCAGCCCCAGCATTTT.